The 5 T cell receptor beta chains below all came from one sample that was sequenced in a study of T cell responses to AZD1222 COVID-19 vaccine (dated by TCRdb to the early 2020s). In the paper's terms, the time point label means: baseline before first vaccination. The library was obtained by the immunoSEQ multiplex PCR assay. The immuneACCESS repertoire file appears here via TCRdb, limited to in-frame rearrangements. These files lack a portion of the clones; in checked studies, under half of the deficit traces to unresolved V genes, and the cause of the others is not known. The sample contains about 150,000 clones, around 95% of them found a single time. The ten largest clones capture 0.95% to 1.5% of the sample. The sequenced sample was peripheral blood, obtained on day 0 of AZD1222 vaccination. Receptors originate from an adult in good health.

This chain uses TRBV19 with TRBJ2-1; D possibly uses TRBD1 or TRBD2 (6 bases each). The CDR3 is made up of 19 amino acids. V lost 0 bases to trimming and J lost 0 bases, with 18 bases between them. The germline CDR1 and CDR2 sequences are LNHDA and SQIVND (reference sequence). In DNA, the CDR3 is TGTGCCAGTAGTATAGACTCCAGTTCGGGGGCTCGCTCCTACAATGAGCAGTTCTTC. Translating it yields CASSIDSSSGARSYNEQFF.

V is TRBV28 and J is TRBJ1-2; no clear D gene. Germline V lookup: CDR1 MDHEN, CDR2 SYDVKM. Trimming stripped 1 base from V and 4 bases from J, with 10 bases between. The length of the CDR3 is 14 residues. CDR3 nucleotide sequence: TGTGCCAGCAGTTTATTCTTCCGGACCTATGGCTACACCTTC. Encoded protein: CASSLFFRTYGYTF.

This clone was seen more than once but under ten times. V usage is TRBV7-9 and J usage is TRBJ1-4; TRBD1 matches at 7 bases. There are 13 residues in the CDR3. The V and J ends lost 1 base and 8 bases, in that order; junction bases with no gene match: 1. CDR1 is SEHNR, CDR2 FQNEAQ, per germline (reference sequence). The CDR3 protein is CASSLGQGEKLFF. CDR3 DNA: TGTGCCAGCAGCTTAGGACAGGGAGAAAAACTGTTTTTT. The full variable domain, rest sourced from reference TRBV7-9 and TRBJ1-4, is DTGVSQNPRHKITKRGQNVTFRCDPISEHNRLYWYRQTLGQGPEFLTYFQNEAQLEKSRLLSDRFSAERPKGSFSTLEIQRTEQGDSAMYLCASSLGQGEKLFFGSGTQLSVL.

V usage is TRBV11-2 and J usage is TRBJ1-3; a possible D gene is TRBD1 (5 bases). Germline V gene lookup returns CDR1 SGHAT and CDR2 FQNNGV. CDR3 size: 15 residues. Trimming took 8 bases from V and 2 from J, leaving 16 bases between them. The CDR3 sequence is CASGGDLGAGNTIYF. DNA of the CDR3: TGTGCCAGCGGGGGAGACCTAGGCGCTGGAAACACCATATATTTT.

This chain connects TRBV2 to TRBJ1-3; no firm D call. The V and J ends lost 2 bases and 0 bases respectively, with 11 bases between them. CDR1 and CDR2 from the germline V gene are SNHLY and FYNNEI. The CDR3 runs 16 residues. Here the CDR3 DNA reads TGTGCCAGCAGTGAACTAGGCCCGAGCTCTGGAAACACCATATATTTT. It translates to CASSELGPSSGNTIYF. Supplemented by reference TRBV2 and TRBJ1-3, the full variable domain reads EPEVTQTPSHQVTQMGQEVILRCVPISNHLYFYWYRQILGQKVEFLVSFYNNEISEKSEIFDDQFSVERPDGSNFTLKIRSTKLEDSAMYFCASSELGPSSGNTIYFGEGSWLTVV.